The T cell receptor (beta chain) under discussion was sequenced for a study of shared clonotypes between healthy human individuals. Study-wide results and caveats: The study sampled only blood, and tissue repertoires likely differ.

Germline assignment: CDR1 GTSNPN and CDR2 SVGIG (reference sequence). There are 16 residues in the CDR3. V lost 5 bases and J lost 0; bases outside the gene matches: 5. As for this clone: Its antigen is unidentified.

Profiling relied on immunoSEQ multiplex PCR, and the TCRdb table lists in-frame clones only, not all of them. The profile shows some 980,000 clones, less than 85% of them singletons. The sample taken for sequencing was memory CD4+ T cells sorted from blood. Subset: CD45RA-negative fraction. V usage is TRBV30 and J usage is TRBJ1-3; TRBD1 aligns across 12 bases. This sequence was found in a young man in good health. CDR3 protein: CAWGDRGLFSGNTIYF. CDR3 coding DNA: TGTGCCTGGGGGGACAGGGGGCTTTTCTCTGGAAACACCATATATTTT.